This T cell receptor beta chain was observed in a study of cytomegalovirus exposure and HLA in healthy donors. Study-wide results and limits: Most observed TCR sequences were rare, whereas some public TCRs were detected in many donors. The study listed under 200 cytomegalovirus-associated TCR beta chains.

Sequencing used immunoSEQ multiplex PCR; TCRdb keeps in-frame clones, though not all of them. Of under 200,000 clones listed, more than 80% are singletons. CDR3 length equals 15 residues. Germline V gene data show CDR1 as SGDLS and CDR2 as YYNGEE. The germline V and J ends were trimmed by 4 bases and 1 base, with 14 bases remaining between them. About this clone itself: Its antigen remains unidentified.

The specimen sequenced was PBMCs. This chain links TRBV9 with TRBJ1-1, with TRBD1 as a possible D gene (6 bases). The source of this sequence is a woman between 18 and 30 years old in good health and CMV-seropositive. Here the CDR3 DNA reads TGTGCCAGCAGCCCCCATGTAGGGGGGAACACTGAAGCTTTCTTT. Its protein is CASSPHVGGNTEAFF.